The clone carrying this T cell receptor beta chain has a handful of counts. Its antigen is currently unknown. CDR3 size: 14 residues. Trimming left V 4 bases short and J 4 bases short, with 11 bases between. The V gene's germline CDR1 is SGDLS and CDR2 YYNGEE. The sample is drawn from a study of T cells after posttransplantation cyclophosphamide. Profiled with immunoSEQ multiplex PCR; TCRdb holds only in-frame clones, not every one. There are 42,000 or so clones in the sample; around 91% occur only once, and 2% to 2.5% lies in the top ten. Busulfan-fludarabine conditioning, marrow transplant, and cyclophosphamide on days +3 and +4 were administered. Study outcomes and limitations: Later blood repertoires were often dominated by clones from the donor CD8+ memory compartment.

The sequence came from a male patient in his sixties who received an allogeneic stem cell transplant from a related donor and was CMV-positive. The T cells may come from the graft donor. Sequences were derived from PBMCs, sampled 62 days after allogeneic stem cell transplant with posttransplant cyclophosphamide. The genes are TRBV9 and TRBJ1-4; tentative D call: TRBD1 (6 bases). CDR3 nucleotides: TGTGCCAGCAGCCCGGGACAAATTAATGAAAAACTGTTTTTT. Translation: CASSPGQINEKLFF.